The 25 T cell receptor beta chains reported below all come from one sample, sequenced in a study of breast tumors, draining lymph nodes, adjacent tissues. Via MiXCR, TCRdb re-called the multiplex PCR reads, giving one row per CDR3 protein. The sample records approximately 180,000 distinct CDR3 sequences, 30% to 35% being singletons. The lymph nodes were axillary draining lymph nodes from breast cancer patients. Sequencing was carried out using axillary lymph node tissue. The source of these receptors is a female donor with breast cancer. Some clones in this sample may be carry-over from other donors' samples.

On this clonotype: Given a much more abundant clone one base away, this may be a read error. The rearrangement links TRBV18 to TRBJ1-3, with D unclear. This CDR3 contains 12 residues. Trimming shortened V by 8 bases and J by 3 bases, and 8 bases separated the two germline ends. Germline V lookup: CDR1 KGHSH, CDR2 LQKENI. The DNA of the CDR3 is TGTGCCAGCGGGGAAAGTGGAAACACCATATATTTT. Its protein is CASGESGNTIYF.

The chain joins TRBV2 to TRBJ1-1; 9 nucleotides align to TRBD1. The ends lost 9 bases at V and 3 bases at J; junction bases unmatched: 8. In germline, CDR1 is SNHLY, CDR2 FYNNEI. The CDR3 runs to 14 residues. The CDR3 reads CASRATGGDTEAFF. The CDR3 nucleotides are TGTGCCAGTAGAGCGACAGGGGGTGACACTGAAGCTTTCTTT.

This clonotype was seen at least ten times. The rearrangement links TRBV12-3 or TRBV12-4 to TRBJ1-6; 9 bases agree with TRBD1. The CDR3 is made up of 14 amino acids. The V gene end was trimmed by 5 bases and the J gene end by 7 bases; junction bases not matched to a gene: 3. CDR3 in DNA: TGTGCCAGCAGTGGGACAGGGTGGAATTCACCCCTCCACTTT. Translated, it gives CASSGTGWNSPLHF.

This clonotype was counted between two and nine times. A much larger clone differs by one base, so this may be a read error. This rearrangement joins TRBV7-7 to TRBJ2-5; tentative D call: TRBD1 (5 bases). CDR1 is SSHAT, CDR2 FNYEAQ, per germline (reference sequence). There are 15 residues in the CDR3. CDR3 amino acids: CASSLISGPAETQHF. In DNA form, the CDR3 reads TGTGCTAGCAGCTTAATATCAGGGCCGGCAGAGACCCAGCACTTC.

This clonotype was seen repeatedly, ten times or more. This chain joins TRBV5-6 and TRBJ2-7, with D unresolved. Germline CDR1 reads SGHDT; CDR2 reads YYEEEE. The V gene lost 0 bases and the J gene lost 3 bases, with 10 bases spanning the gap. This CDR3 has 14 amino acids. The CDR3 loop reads CASSLVSDYYEQYF. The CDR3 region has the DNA TGTGCCAGCAGCTTGGTATCAGATTACTACGAGCAGTACTTC.

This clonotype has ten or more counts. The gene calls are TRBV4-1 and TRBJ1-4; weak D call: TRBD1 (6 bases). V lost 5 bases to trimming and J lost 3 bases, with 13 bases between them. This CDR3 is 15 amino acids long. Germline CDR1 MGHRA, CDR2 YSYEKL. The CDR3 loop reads CASSYRQAANEKLFF. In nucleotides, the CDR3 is TGCGCCAGCAGCTACCGACAGGCAGCTAATGAAAAACTGTTTTTT.

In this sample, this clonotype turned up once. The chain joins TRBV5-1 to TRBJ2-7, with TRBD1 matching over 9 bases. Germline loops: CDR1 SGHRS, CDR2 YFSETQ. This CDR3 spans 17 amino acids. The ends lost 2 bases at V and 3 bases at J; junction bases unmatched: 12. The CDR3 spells CASSLPGQGDYGYEQYF. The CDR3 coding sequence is TGCGCCAGCAGCTTACCGGGACAGGGAGACTATGGCTACGAGCAGTACTTC.

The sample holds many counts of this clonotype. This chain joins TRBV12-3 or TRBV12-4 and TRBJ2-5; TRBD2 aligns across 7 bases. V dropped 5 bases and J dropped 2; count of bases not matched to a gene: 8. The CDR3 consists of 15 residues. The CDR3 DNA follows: TGTGCCAGCAGTATAGACGCGGGGGTACAAGAGACCCAGTACTTC. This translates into CASSIDAGVQETQYF.

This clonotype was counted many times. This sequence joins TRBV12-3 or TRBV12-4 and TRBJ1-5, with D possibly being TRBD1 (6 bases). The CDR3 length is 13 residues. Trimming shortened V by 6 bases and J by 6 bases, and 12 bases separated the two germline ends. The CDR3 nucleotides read TGTGCCAGCAGCCAACAGGGTTCTCAGCCCCAGCATTTT. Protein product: CASSQQGSQPQHF.

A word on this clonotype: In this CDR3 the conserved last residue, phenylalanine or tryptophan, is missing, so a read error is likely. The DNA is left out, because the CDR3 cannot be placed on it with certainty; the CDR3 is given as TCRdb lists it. The CDR3 spells CASSRIQRES. The chain uses TRBV13 and TRBJ2-3. The CDR3 is 10 residues long, counting both termini. Germline-derived CDR1 and CDR2 are PRHDT and FYEKMQ (reference sequence).

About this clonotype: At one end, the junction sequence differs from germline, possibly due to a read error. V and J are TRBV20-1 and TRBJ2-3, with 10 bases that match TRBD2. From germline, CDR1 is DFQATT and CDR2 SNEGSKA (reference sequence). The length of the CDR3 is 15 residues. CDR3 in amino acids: CSAMVSGGGTDTQYF. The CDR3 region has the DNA TGCAGTGCTATGGTCAGCGGGGGGGGCACGGATACGCAGTATTTT.

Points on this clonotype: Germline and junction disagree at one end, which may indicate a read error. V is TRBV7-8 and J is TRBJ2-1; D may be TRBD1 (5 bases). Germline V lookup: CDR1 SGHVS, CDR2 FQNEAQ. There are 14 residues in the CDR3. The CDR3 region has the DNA TGTGCCAGCAGCTTAGGGGGCTCCTACAGTGAGCAGTTCTTC. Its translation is CASSLGGSYSEQFF.

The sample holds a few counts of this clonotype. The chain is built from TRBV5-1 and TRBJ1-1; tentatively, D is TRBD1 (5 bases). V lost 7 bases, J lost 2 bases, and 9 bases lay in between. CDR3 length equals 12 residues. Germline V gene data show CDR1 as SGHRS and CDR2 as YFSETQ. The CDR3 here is CASGDPNTEAFF. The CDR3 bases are TGCGCCAGCGGGGACCCAAACACTGAAGCTTTCTTT.

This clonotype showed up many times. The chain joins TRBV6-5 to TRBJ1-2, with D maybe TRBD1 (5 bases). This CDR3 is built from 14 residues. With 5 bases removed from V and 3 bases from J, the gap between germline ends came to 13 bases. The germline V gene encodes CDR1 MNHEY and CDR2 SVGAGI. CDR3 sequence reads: CASSTTDGHYGYTF. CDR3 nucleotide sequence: TGTGCCAGCAGTACGACAGACGGGCACTATGGCTACACCTTC.

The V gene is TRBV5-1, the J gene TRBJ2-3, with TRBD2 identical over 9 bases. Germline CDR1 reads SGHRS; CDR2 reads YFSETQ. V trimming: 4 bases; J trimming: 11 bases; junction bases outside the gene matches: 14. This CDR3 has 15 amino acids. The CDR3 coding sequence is TGCGCCAGCAGCGATAGCGGGGGCTCCTACAATGAGCAGTATTTT. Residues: CASSDSGGSYNEQYF.

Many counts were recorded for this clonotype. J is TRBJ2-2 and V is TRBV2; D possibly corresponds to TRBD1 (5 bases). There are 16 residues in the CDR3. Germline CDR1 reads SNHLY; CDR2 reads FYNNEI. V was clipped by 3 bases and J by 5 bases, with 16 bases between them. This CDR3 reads CASSESKGWGTGELFF. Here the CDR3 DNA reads TGTGCCAGCAGTGAGAGTAAGGGGTGGGGAACCGGGGAGCTGTTTTTT.

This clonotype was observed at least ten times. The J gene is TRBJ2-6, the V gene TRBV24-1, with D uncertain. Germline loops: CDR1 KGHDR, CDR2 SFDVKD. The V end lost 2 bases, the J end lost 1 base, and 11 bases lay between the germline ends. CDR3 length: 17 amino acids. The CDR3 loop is CATSDSGRLSGANVLTF. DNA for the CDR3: TGTGCCACCAGTGATTCCGGACGCTTGTCTGGGGCCAACGTCCTGACTTTC.

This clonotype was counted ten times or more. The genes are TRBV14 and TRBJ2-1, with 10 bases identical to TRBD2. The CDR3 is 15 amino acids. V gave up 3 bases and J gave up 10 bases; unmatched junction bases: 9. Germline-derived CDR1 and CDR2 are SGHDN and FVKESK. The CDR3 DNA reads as TGTGCCAGCAGCCAGCAAGCGGGGGGGCCATCCGAGCAGTTCTTC. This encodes CASSQQAGGPSEQFF.

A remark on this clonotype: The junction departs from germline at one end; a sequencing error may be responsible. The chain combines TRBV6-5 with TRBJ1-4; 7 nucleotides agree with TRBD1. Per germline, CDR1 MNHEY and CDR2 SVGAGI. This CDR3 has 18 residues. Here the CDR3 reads CASSRDFIGTALNEKLLF. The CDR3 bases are TGTGCCAGCAGTCGCGATTTTATCGGGACAGCACTTAATGAAAAACTGCTTTTT.

The DNA for the CDR3 is TGTGCCAGCAGCTTAGCGGGAGGGTGTAATGAAAAACTGTTTTTT. This gives the protein CASSLAGGCNEKLFF. The J gene is TRBJ1-4, the V gene TRBV7-6; the D is unclear. V lost 0 bases and J lost 4, with 9 bases in between. Germline CDR1 and CDR2: SGHVS and FNYEAQ. This CDR3 has 15 amino acids.

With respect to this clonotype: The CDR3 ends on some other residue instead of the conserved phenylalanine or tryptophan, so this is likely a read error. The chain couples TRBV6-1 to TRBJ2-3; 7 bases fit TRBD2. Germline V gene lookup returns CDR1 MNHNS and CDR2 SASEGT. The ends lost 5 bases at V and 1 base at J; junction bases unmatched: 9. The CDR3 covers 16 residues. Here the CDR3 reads CASSPLLRGGTDTQYL. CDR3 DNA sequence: TGTGCCAGCAGTCCACTGCTTCGGGGGGGCACAGATACGCAGTATCTT.

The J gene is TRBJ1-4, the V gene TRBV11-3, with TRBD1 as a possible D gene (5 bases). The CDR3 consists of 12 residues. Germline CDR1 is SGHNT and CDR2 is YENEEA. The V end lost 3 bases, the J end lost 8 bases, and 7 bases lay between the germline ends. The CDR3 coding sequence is TGTGCCAGCAGCTTCCGGGACGAAAAACTGTTTTTT. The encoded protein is CASSFRDEKLFF.

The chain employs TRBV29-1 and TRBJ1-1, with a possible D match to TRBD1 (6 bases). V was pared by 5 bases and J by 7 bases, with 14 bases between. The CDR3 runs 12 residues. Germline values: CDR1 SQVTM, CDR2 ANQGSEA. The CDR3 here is CSVRGGVSEAFF. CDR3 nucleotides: TGCAGCGTTCGGGGGGGCGTCAGTGAAGCTTTCTTT.

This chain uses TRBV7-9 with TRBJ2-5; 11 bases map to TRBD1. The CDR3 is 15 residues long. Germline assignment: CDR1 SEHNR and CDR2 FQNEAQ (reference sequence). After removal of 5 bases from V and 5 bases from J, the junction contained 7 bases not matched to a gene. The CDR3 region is CASSLPGTGGETQYF. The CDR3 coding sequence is TGTGCCAGCAGCCTTCCAGGGACAGGGGGGGAGACCCAGTACTTC.

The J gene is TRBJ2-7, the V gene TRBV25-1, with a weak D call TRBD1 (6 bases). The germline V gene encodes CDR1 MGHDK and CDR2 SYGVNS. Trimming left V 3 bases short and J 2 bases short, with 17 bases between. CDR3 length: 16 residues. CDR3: CASSDGPQGPPYEQYF. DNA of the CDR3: TGTGCCAGCAGTGATGGACCTCAGGGGCCGCCCTACGAGCAGTACTTC.